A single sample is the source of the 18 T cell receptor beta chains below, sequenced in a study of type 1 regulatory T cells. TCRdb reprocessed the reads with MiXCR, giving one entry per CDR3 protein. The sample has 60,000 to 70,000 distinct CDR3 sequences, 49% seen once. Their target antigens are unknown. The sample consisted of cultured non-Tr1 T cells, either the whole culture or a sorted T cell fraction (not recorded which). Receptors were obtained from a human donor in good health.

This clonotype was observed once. For the CDR3, the DNA is TGTGCCAGTAGTGTCGTGGGAGACTATGGCTACACCTTC. Translating gives CASSVVGDYGYTF. V is TRBV19 and J is TRBJ1-2; the D is unclear. CDR3 length equals 13 residues. Per the germline V gene, CDR1 is LNHDA and CDR2 is SQIVND (reference sequence). The V gene lost 5 bases and the J gene lost 3 bases, with 10 bases spanning the gap.

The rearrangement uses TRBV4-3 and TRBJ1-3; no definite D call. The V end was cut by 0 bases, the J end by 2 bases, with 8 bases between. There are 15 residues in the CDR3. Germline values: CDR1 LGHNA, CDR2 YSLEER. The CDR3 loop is CASSQEWSTGNTIYF. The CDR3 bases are TGCGCCAGCAGCCAAGAGTGGAGTACTGGAAACACCATATATTTT.

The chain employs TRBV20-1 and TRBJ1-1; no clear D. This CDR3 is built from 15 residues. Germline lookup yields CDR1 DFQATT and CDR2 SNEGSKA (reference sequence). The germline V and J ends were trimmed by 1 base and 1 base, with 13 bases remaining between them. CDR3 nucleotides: TGCAGTGCTAGAGTTCGGGGTATCGGGAACACTGAAGCTTTCTTT. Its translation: CSARVRGIGNTEAFF.

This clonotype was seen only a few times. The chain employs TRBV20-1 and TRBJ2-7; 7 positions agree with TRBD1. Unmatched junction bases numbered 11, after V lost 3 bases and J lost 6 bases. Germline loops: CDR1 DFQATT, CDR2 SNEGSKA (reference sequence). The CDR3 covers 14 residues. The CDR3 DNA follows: TGCAGTGCTAGGTTGACAGGGAGAGTTAGCGAGCAGTACTTC. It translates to CSARLTGRVSEQYF.

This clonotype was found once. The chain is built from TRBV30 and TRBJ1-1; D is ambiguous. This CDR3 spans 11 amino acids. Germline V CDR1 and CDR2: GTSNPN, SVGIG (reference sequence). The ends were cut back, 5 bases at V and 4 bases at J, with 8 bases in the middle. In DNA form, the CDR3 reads TGTGCCTGGGGGAGTAGCACTGAAGCTTTCTTT. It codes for CAWGSSTEAFF.

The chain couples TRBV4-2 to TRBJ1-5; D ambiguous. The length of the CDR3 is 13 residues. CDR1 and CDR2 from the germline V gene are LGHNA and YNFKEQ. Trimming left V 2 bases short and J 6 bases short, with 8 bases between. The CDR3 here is CASSQNEGQPQHF. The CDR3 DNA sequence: TGTGCCAGCAGCCAAAATGAGGGTCAGCCCCAGCATTTT.

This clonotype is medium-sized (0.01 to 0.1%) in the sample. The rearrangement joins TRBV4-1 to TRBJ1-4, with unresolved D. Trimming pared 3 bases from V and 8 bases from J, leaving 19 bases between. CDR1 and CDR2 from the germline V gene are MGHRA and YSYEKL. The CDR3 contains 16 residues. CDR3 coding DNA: TGCGCCAGCAGCCACCCGCCGAGGCTCCTAGACGAAAAACTGTTTTTT. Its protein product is CASSHPPRLLDEKLFF.

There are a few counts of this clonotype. This CDR3 is CASIPAAGQGAWGYTF. The CDR3 nucleotides read TGTGCCAGCATCCCCGCGGCGGGACAGGGGGCGTGGGGCTACACCTTC. J is TRBJ1-2 and V is TRBV28, with 12 nucleotides matching TRBD1. The CDR3 totals 16 residues. The germline gives CDR1 MDHEN, CDR2 SYDVKM. J gave up 8 bases and V 7 bases, and 14 bases lay outside the gene matches.

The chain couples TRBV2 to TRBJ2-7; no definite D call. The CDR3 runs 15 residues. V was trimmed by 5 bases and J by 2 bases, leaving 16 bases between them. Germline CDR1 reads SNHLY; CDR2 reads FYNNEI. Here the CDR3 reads CASSLSRPETYEQYF. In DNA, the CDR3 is TGTGCCAGCAGTTTGTCGCGACCTGAAACCTACGAGCAGTACTTC.

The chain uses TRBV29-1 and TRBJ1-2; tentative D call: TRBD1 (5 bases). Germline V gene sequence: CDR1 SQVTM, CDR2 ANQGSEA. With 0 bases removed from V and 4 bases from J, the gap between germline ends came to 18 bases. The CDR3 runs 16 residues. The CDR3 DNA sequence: TGCAGCGTTGAAGATCAGGGAGGGACTTGGGGCTATGGCTACACCTTC. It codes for CSVEDQGGTWGYGYTF. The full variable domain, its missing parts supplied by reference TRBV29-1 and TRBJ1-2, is SAVISQKPSRDICQRGTSLTIQCQVDSQVTMMFWYRQQPGQSLTLIATANQGSEATYESGFVIDKFPISRPNLTFSTLTVSNMSPEDSSIYLCSVEDQGGTWGYGYTFGSGTRLTVV.

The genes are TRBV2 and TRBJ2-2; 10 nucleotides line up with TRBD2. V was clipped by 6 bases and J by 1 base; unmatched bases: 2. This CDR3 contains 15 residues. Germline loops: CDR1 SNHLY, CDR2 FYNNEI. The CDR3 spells CASSRTSGNTGELFF. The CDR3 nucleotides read TGTGCCAGCAGCCGGACTAGCGGGAACACCGGGGAGCTGTTTTTT.

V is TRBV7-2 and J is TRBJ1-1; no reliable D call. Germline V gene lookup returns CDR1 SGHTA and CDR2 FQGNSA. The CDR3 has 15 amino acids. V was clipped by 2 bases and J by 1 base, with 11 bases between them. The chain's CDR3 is CASSLLSLGNTEAFF. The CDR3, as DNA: TGTGCCAGCAGCTTACTAAGTCTGGGGAACACTGAAGCTTTCTTT.

The chain's CDR3 is CASSFQEGNEQFF. The DNA for the CDR3 is TGTGCCAGCAGCTTCCAGGAGGGCAATGAGCAGTTCTTC. The chain couples TRBV7-9 to TRBJ2-1; D is perhaps TRBD2 (6 bases). Trimming took 3 bases from V and 6 from J, leaving 9 bases between them. This CDR3 is built from 13 residues. Germline V gene sequence: CDR1 SEHNR, CDR2 FQNEAQ (reference sequence).

The CDR3 protein is CASTGQSSGNTIYF. The CDR3 bases are TGTGCCAGCACAGGACAGAGCTCTGGAAACACCATATATTTT. The chain is built from TRBV7-2 and TRBJ1-3, with a tentative D call TRBD1 (6 bases). V shed 7 bases and J shed 0 bases, with 10 bases lying between them. Looked up from germline, CDR1 is SGHTA and CDR2 is FQGNSA. The CDR3 consists of 14 residues.

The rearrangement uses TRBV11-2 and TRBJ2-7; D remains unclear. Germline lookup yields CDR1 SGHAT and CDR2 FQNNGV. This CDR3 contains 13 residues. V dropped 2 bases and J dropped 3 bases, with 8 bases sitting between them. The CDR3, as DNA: TGTGCCAGCAGCTTAAGATCGGACTACGAGCAGTACTTC. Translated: CASSLRSDYEQYF.

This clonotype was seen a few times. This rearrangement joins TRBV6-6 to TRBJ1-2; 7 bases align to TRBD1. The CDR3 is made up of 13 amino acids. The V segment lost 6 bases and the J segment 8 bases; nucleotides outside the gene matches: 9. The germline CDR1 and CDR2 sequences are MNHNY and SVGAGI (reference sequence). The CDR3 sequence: CASRSDRPGGYTF. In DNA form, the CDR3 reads TGTGCCAGCAGATCGGACAGGCCGGGCGGCTACACCTTC.

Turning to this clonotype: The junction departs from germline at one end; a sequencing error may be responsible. CDR3 amino acids: CVTSPRDRVTDTQYF. DNA for the CDR3: TGTGTCACCAGTCCCCGGGACAGGGTAACAGATACGCAGTATTTT. The V call is TRBV24-1, the J call TRBJ2-3; 9 bases match TRBD1. CDR1 is KGHDR and CDR2 is SFDVKD in the germline V gene. There are 15 residues in the CDR3.

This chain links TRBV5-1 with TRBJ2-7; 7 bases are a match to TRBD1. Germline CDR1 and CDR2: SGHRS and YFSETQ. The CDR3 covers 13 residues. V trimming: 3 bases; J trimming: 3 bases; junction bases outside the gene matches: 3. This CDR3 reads CASSWDSFYEQYF. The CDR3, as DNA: TGCGCCAGCAGCTGGGACAGCTTCTACGAGCAGTACTTC.